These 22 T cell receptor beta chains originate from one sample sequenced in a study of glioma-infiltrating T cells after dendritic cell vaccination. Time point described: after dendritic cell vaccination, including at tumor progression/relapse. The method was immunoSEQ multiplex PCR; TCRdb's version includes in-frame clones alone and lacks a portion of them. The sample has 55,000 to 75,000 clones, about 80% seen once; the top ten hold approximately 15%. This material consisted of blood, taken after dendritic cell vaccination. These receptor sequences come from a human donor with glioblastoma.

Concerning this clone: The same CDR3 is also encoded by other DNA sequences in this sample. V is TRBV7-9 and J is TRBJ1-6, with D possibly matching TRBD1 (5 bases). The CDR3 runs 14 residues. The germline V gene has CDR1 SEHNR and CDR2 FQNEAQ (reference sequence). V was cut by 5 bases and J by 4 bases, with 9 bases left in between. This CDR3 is CASSVQGYNSPLHF. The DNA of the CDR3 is TGTGCCAGCAGCGTCCAGGGTTATAATTCACCCCTCCACTTT.

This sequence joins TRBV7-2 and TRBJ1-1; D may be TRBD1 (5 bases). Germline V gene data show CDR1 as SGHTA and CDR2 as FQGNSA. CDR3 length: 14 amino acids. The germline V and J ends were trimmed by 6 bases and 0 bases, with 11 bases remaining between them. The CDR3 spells CASRAGMLNTEAFF. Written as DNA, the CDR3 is TGTGCCAGCAGGGCAGGGATGTTGAACACTGAAGCTTTCTTT.

This CDR3 reads CASSQALEEGTEAFF. In nucleotides, the CDR3 is TGCGCCAGCAGCCAAGCCCTAGAGGAGGGCACTGAAGCTTTCTTT. The chain joins TRBV4-1 to TRBJ1-1; no clear D gene. V gave up 1 base and J gave up 4 bases, with 13 bases separating them. Germline V gene data show CDR1 as MGHRA and CDR2 as YSYEKL. This CDR3 region has 15 residues.

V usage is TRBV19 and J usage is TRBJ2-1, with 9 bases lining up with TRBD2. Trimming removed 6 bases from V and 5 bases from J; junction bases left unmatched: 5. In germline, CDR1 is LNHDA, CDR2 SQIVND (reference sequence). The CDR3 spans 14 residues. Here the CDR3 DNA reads TGTGCCAGTAGGAAGCGGGGGGACGACAATGAGCAGTTCTTC. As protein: CASRKRGDDNEQFF. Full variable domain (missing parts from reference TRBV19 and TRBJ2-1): DGGITQSPKYLFRKEGQNVTLSCEQNLNHDAMYWYRQDPGQGLRLIYYSQIVNDFQKGDIAEGYSVSREKKESFPLTVTSAQKNPTAFYLCASRKRGDDNEQFFGPGTRLTVL.

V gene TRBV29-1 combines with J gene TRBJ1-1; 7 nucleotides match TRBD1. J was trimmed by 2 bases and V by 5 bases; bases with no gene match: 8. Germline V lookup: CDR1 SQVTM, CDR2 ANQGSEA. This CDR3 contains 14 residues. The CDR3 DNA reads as TGCAGCGTTCGAAAGACAGGGTCCAACACTGAAGCTTTCTTT. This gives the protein CSVRKTGSNTEAFF.

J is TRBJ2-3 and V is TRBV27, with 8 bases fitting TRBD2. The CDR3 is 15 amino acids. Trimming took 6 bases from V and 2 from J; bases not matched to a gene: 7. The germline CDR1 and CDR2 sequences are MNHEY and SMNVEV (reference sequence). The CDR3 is CASSATAGDTDTQYF. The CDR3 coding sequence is TGTGCCAGCAGCGCAACAGCGGGGGACACAGATACGCAGTATTTT.

The CDR3 loop reads CASSQDPGHQNEQFF. In DNA, the CDR3 is TGCGCCAGCAGCCAAGATCCGGGACATCAGAATGAGCAGTTCTTC. The V gene is TRBV4-1, the J gene TRBJ2-1; D possibly corresponds to TRBD1 (6 bases). From germline, CDR1 is MGHRA and CDR2 YSYEKL. The CDR3 is 15 amino acids. V dropped 0 bases and J dropped 7 bases, with 13 bases sitting between them.

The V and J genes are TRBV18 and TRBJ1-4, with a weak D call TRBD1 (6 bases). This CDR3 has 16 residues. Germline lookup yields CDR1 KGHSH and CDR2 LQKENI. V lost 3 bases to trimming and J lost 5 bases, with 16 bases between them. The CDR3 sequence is CASSPTSEGENEKLFF. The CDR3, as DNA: TGTGCCAGCTCACCCACATCCGAGGGGGAGAATGAAAAACTGTTTTTT.

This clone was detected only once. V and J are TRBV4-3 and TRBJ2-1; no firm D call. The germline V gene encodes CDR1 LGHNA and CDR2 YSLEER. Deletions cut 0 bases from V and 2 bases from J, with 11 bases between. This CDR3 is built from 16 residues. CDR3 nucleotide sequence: TGCGCCAGCAGCCAAGAGCCTAGGTCGGCCTACAATGAGCAGTTCTTC. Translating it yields CASSQEPRSAYNEQFF.

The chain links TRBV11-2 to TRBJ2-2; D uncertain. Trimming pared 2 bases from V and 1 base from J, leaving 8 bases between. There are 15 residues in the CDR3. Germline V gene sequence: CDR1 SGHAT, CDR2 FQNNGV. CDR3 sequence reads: CASSLRHLNTGELFF. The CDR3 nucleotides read TGTGCCAGCAGCTTAAGACACCTGAACACCGGGGAGCTGTTTTTT.

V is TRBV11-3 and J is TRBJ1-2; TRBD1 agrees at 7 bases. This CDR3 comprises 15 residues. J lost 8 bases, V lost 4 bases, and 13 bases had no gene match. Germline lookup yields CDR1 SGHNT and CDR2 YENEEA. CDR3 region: CASSSPDRAQGGYTF. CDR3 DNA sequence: TGTGCCAGCAGCTCCCCTGACAGGGCCCAGGGAGGCTACACCTTC.

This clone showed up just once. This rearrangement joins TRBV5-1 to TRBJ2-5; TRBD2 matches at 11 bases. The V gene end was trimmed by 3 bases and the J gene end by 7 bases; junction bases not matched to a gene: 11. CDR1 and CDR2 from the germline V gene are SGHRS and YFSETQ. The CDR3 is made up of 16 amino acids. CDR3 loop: CASSSLPGLAAGTQYF. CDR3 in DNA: TGCGCCAGCAGCTCACTACCGGGACTAGCGGCGGGGACCCAGTACTTC.

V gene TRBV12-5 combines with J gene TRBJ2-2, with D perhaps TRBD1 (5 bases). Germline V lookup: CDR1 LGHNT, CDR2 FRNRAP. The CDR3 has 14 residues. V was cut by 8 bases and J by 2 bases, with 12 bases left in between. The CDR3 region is CASQGDINTGELFF. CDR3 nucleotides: TGTGCTAGTCAAGGGGATATAAACACCGGGGAGCTGTTTTTT.

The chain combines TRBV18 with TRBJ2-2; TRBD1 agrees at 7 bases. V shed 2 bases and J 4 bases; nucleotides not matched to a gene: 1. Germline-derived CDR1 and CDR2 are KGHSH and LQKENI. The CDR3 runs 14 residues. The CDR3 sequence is CASSPRGLTGELFF. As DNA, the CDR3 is TGTGCCAGCTCACCAAGGGGGCTCACCGGGGAGCTGTTTTTT.

In DNA form, the CDR3 reads TGTGCCAGCAGCTTACTGGGGCACTCTAACTATGGCTACACCTTC. It yields the protein CASSLLGHSNYGYTF. The V and J genes are TRBV7-9 and TRBJ1-2; D is possibly TRBD1 (5 bases). V lost 2 bases and J lost 0, with 10 bases in between. The CDR3 spans 15 residues. Germline-derived CDR1 and CDR2 are SEHNR and FQNEAQ (reference sequence).

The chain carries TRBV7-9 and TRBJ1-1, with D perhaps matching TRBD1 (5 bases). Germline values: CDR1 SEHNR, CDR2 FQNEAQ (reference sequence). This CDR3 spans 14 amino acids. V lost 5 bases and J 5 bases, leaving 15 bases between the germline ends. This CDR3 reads CASSPGTETTEAFF. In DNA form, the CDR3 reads TGTGCCAGCAGCCCCGGGACTGAGACGACTGAAGCTTTCTTT.

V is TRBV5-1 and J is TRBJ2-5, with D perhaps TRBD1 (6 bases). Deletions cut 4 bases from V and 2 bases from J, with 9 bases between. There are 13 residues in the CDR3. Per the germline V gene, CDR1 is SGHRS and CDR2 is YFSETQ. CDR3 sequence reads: CASSKQGQETQYF. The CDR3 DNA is TGCGCCAGCAGCAAACAGGGTCAAGAGACCCAGTACTTC.

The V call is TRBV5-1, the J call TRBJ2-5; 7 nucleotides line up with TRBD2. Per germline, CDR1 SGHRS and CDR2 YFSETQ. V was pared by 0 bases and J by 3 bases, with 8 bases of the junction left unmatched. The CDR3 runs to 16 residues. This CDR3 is CASSLVYSAGEETQYF. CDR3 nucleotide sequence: TGCGCCAGCAGCTTGGTCTACTCGGCGGGAGAAGAGACCCAGTACTTC.

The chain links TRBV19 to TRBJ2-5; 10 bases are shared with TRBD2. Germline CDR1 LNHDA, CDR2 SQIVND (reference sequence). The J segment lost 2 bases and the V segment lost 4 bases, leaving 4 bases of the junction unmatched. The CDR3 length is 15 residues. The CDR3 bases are TGTGCCAGTAGTAAGGTAGCGGGGGGTCAAGAGACCCAGTACTTC. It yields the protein CASSKVAGGQETQYF.

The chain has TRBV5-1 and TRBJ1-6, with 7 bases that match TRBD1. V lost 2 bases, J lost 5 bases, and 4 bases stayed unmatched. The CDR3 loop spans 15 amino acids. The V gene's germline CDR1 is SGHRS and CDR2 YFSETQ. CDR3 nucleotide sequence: TGCGCCAGCAGCTTTGAAACAGGGGATAATTCACCCCTCCACTTT. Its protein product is CASSFETGDNSPLHF.

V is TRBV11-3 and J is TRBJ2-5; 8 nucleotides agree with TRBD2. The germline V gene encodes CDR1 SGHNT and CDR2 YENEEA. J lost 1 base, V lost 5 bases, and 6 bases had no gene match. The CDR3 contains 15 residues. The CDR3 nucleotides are TGTGCCAGCAGCCCAGGCGGGGGGCCCCAAGAGACCCAGTACTTC. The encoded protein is CASSPGGGPQETQYF.

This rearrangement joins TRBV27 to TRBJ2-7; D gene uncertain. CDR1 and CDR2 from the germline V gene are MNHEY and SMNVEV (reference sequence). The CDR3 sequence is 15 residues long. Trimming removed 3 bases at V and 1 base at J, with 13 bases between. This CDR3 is CASSLGSQPSYEQYF. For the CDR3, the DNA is TGTGCCAGCAGTTTGGGCTCCCAGCCGTCCTACGAGCAGTACTTC.